This T cell receptor (beta chain) was captured by sequencing in a study of cytomegalovirus exposure and HLA in healthy donors (dated by TCRdb to about 2017). About the investigation overall: According to an earlier analysis of around 600 of the donors, some 180 million T cells yielded over 100 million unique TCR beta sequences and about 300 Gb of sequence data. Along with the approximately 650-subject first cohort, a separate validation cohort of over a hundred different subjects was used. Roughly five DR-DQ haplotypes were treated as single units for association and clustering because of strong linkage in the cohort. Typing coverage differed by locus: A, B, C, DRB1 and DQB1 were typed in about 629-640 donors, DQA1 in 522, DPA1 in 600 to 610, and DPB1 in 450 to 480. To predict cytomegalovirus infection status, the study brought together high-throughput TCR immunosequencing, statistical association of individual TCRs with disease status, and machine learning. The study was designed to test whether signatures of past pathogen exposure could be identified by cataloging public T cell receptors. To decide whether each TCR beta V gene segment behaved as functional or pseudogenic, an earlier analysis of nearly 600 of the donors relied on high-throughput TCR beta sequencing. In a later genetic analysis, genome-wide SNP genotypes for about 65% of the roughly 670 donors were used, and that subset was treated as a discovery cohort. Both class I and class II loci were covered by HLA typing, at four-digit resolution. The genetic ancestry cluster associated with self-reported Caucasian donors included roughly 84% of the roughly 360 genotyped donors. Donor age, sex, ethnicity and CMV serostatus were compiled together with the repertoire data. Using immunosequencing, the study profiled T cell repertoires from 666 subjects and related those repertoires to cytomegalovirus serostatus. All discovery cohort repertoires had been generated using a single sequencing platform. About 300 gigabases of sequencing data and 78 million or so unique TCR sequences were included in an early release covering over 600 HLA-typed donors. Rather than drawing on any new phenotypic data, the later analysis identified candidate immune exposures from TCR beta sequences and the way those sequences occurred across donors. In a later analysis, previously published TCR beta repertoires from fewer than 750 donors were re-analyzed and high-resolution HLA genotyping was added so that TCR occurrence patterns could be studied. On average, roughly 240,000 unique TCR beta nucleotide sequences were sequenced per donor among 350 to 400 genotyped donors of the cohort, with 15% to 20% of those sequences being non-productive.

Libraries were constructed by the immunoSEQ multiplex PCR assay. A mixture of 60 forward primers for TCR Vbeta segments and 13 reverse primers for TCR Jbeta segments was used in the multiplex PCR. A multiplex PCR assay on genomic DNA amplified the CDR3 region of rearranged TCR beta genes. On the Illumina HiSeq System, the amplified TCR beta libraries were sequenced as 87-base-pair reads. In the paper's pipeline: Across the 500 to 700 repertoires, a later analysis counted tens of millions of unique TCR beta chains, 9.5 million to 13 million of which were shared by at least two donors. To remove PCR and sequencing errors, raw reads were error-corrected and collapsed into unique sequences using a nearest-neighbor algorithm that merged closely related sequences. CDR3 sequences were aligned to IMGT reference sequences to assign V, D and J gene segments. For a sequence to be retained, a match of at least six nucleotides was required to both a V gene segment and a J gene segment. A rearrangement was called productive if the CDR3 had no stop codons and remained in frame with V and J, and every other rearrangement was called non-productive. CDR3 was defined by IMGT convention, running from the second conserved V-encoded cysteine to the conserved J-encoded phenylalanine. The earlier analysis of more than 450 of the donors excluded sequences that lacked an unambiguous match to a single V gene segment. In an earlier analysis of more than 500 of the donors, a V segment was called functional when productive rearrangements were above 56.7%, and segregating when the standard deviation between donors exceeded 5%. To diagnose cytomegalovirus status from the catalog of TCR beta chain sequences, a statistical classification framework was built. In a later analysis, V and J genes were assigned by comparing TCR nucleotide sequences against IMGT/GENE-DB human TR gene sequences. The TCRdist pipeline was used in a later analysis to assign CDR3 sequences and most-parsimonious VDJ recombination scenarios. In a later analysis, every TCR beta chain was defined by the combination of its CDR3 amino acid sequence and its V-gene family, and reads without a unique V-gene family were dropped. In a later analysis, nearly 600 highly shared, low-generation-probability nucleotide sequences were removed to address suspected cross-contamination and a sequencing artifact. In a later analysis, a clonal expansion index was calculated for each public chain from normalized within-repertoire ranks of inferred template counts. Generation probabilities in a later analysis came from a VDJ recombination model fitted to out-of-frame rearrangements, and those results were checked against IGoR. A later analysis scored TCR-TCR, TCR-HLA and TCR-CMV co-occurrence with hypergeometric tests, applying a repertoire-size bias correction to TCR pairs. False discovery rates were estimated in a later analysis by permuting HLA or CMV assignments 20 times. In a later analysis, co-occurring TCRs were grouped using DBSCAN, with TCRdist sequence similarity added in when clustering inside HLA-allele-positive subsets. Co-occurrence clustering excluded repertoires with fewer than 30,000 or more than 120,000 public chains, plus five with anomalous nucleotide sharing. The source is immuneACCESS, and TCRdb retained only in-frame sequences with V and J called. Part of the clones is not carried over; for the studies checked, unresolved V genes explain less than half of this, and the remainder is unexplained. V and J calls and clone size are copied from that table; D and trimming were computed from the DNA. The sample profile shows 110,000 to 150,000 clones; about 75% of them were found once. Approximately 1.8% of the sample comes from the top ten.

The cohort was made up of 666 healthy bone marrow donors. Cohort members were all nominally healthy when sampled, although unrecorded immune exposures were likely present. The donor tested CMV seronegative and was one of the 352 seronegative cohort members. A peripheral blood sample was collected from each donor, and TCR beta sequencing was performed on peripheral blood mononuclear cells. The Qiagen DNeasy Blood Extraction Kit was used to extract genomic DNA from the blood cell samples. For this clone: Its target antigen remains unknown. Qualities for individual bases were not recorded, and no much larger clone is one base off.

The full study reports these points: Correlated functional status among segregating V segments might reflect linkage disequilibrium, but an unknown experimental factor could not be ruled out. Most TCR sequences were seen in very few donors, while some public TCRs were found in many individuals. Three of the identified cytomegalovirus-associated TCR beta chains were confirmed in vitro to be specific for cytomegalovirus antigens. A later analysis found that most CMV-associated TCR beta chains appeared HLA-restricted, with HLA associations seemingly driven largely by CMV exposure. In a later analysis, several top co-occurrence clusters were reported to appear linked to parvovirus B19, influenza, CMV and Epstein-Barr virus. In an earlier analysis of 587 of the donors, most TCR beta V segments appeared in productive rearrangements about 90% or about 30% of the time, broadly matching IMGT annotations. It was suggested by the authors that the approach could potentially be generalized to other disease states and immunological phenotypes. In a later analysis, some 18,000 TCR beta sequences were associated with specific HLA alleles at a false discovery rate of 0.05. The cohort was sequenced for TCR beta chains only, and without alpha or paired-chain data the features that could be detected were limited. Cytomegalovirus status was reported to be diagnosed by the classifier with high specificity and sensitivity in both the original and validation cohorts. Because HLA typing was unavailable for some donors at each locus, only the typed subset was used in association tests. According to a later analysis, TCR association rates differed among HLA loci, with DRB1 alleles showing the most associated TCRs and HLA-C alleles showing the fewest. Because counts were too low, more than 15 rarely observed V segments, including chromosome 9 orphons, were excluded from the earlier analysis of roughly 580 of the donors. In a later genetic analysis, fewer N-insertions in productive TCRs were reported among donors in an Asian-associated ancestry cluster than the approximately 710-donor mean. Compared with equally common non-associated chains, HLA-associated TCR beta chains in a later analysis were more clonally expanded and had lower generation probabilities. V-gene and J-gene trimming of TCR beta chains was associated with a missense DCLRE1C variant in a later genetic analysis, and the association was replicated in an independent cohort. A further reported finding was that TCR beta sequences accurately predicted the HLA-A and HLA-B alleles for most subjects in the first cohort. The only immune exposure information available for the cohort was CMV serostatus. Strong co-occurrence of HLA alleles, especially DR and DQ, made assigning TCR associations to individual alleles difficult. A cluster of highly shared sequence variants was judged likely to be a technical artifact of the sequencing pipeline. In the study, 150 to 200 TCR beta chains were listed as associated with cytomegalovirus. Presence/absence analyses assumed roughly uniform sequencing depth across donors, an assumption that may not hold.

The TCR originated in a woman under 40 in good health and CMV-seronegative. Material: PBMCs.

The DNA is TGTGCCAGCAGCTTGGGGTCTCTCGGTGGCTACACCTTC. This sequence encodes CASSLGSLGGYTF. This sequence uses TRBV5-6 and TRBJ1-2, with the D gene uncertain. From its cysteine to its phenylalanine, the CDR3 spans 13 amino acids. The DNA shown is the 39-base CDR3, in frame from base 1. CDR1 is given as SGHDT and CDR2 as YYEEEE, both from the germline V gene. V gives up 0 bases and J gives up 7 bases, and the segment between their germline ends measures 10 bases.